This T cell receptor beta chain emerged from a study of vaccination and CD4 T cells after COVID-19. The wider study: Vaccination of participants consisted of two doses of either BNT162b2 or mRNA-1273 vaccine. SARS-CoV-2, HCoV-NL63, HCoV-OC43 and HCoV-229E supplied the overlapping spike peptides used to stimulate cells.

Treatment specified: approximately 11-day PBMC culture with coronavirus spike peptide pools or control peptides (ViraFEST assay). Regarding this clonotype: Its matching antigen is unknown.

The CDR3 runs 17 residues. V was clipped by 5 bases and J by 1 base, with 17 bases between them. Germline V lookup: CDR1 SGHTA, CDR2 FQGNSA. Study conclusions and caveats: The study found median SARS-CoV-2-reactive clonotypes rising from approximately 21 to 38, not significantly.

An Oncomine TCR Beta short-read assay was used to sequence the DNA from cultured CD4+ T cells. TCRdb reanalysed the PCR reads using MiXCR and keeps one entry per CDR3 protein. The data contain around 10,000 distinct CDR3 sequences, under 65% of them seen just once; the ten biggest clones take up around 15%. The starting material was cultured CD4+ T cells from blood, obtained after SARS-CoV-2 vaccination. This receptor was identified in a human donor with COVID-19. The chain couples TRBV7-2 to TRBJ2-2; possibly TRBD2 for D (6 bases). DNA of the CDR3: TGTGCCAGCAGCCGGGCCCCTAGCGCCGGGAACACCGGGGAGCTGTTTTTT. It yields the protein CASSRAPSAGNTGELFF.